These 7 T cell receptor beta chains originate from one sample sequenced in a study of blood T cell repertoires in COVID-19. Produced via immunoSEQ multiplex PCR; TCRdb's table is partial and in-frame only. This table holds about 320,000 clones, more than 90% found once. What was sequenced was PBMCs or T cells enriched from blood (not recorded which). These TCRs come from a man aged 60 to 75 who had recovered from COVID-19.

This chain uses TRBV12-3 or TRBV12-4 with TRBJ1-5; the D is unclear. The CDR3 length is 13 residues. V gave up 5 bases and J gave up 0 bases, with 5 bases separating them. CDR3 loop: CASSKYSNQPQHF. The CDR3 DNA sequence: TGTGCCAGCAGTAAATATAGCAATCAGCCCCAGCATTTT.

CDR3 bases: TGTGCCAGCAGTCCCCCCGGACAGGCTCGCGAGCAGTACTTC. Protein product: CASSPPGQAREQYF. The V gene is TRBV27, the J gene TRBJ2-7; 7 bases agree with TRBD1. This CDR3 has 14 residues. CDR1 and CDR2 (germline): MNHEY, SMNVEV (reference sequence). V shed 5 bases and J 6 bases; nucleotides not matched to a gene: 10.

The V call is TRBV28, the J call TRBJ1-5; 8 positions match TRBD1. The germline gives CDR1 MDHEN, CDR2 SYDVKM. V lost 5 bases to trimming and J lost 6 bases; unmatched junction nucleotides: 9. The CDR3 totals 15 residues. CDR3 loop: CASSPGQGDRQPQHF. The CDR3 DNA sequence: TGTGCCAGCAGTCCTGGACAGGGAGATCGTCAGCCCCAGCATTTT.

This chain links TRBV10-3 with TRBJ1-6, with 11 bases identical to TRBD1. Germline V gene sequence: CDR1 ENHRY, CDR2 SYGVKD. There are 15 residues in the CDR3. V shed 3 bases and J 9 bases; nucleotides not matched to a gene: 4. CDR3: CAISDPDRGLSPLHF. The CDR3 region has the DNA TGTGCCATCAGTGACCCGGACAGGGGGCTTTCACCCCTCCACTTT.

This sequence joins TRBV5-4 and TRBJ1-2; 8 positions agree with TRBD1. J was trimmed by 6 bases and V by 4 bases; bases with no gene match: 8. This CDR3 spans 14 amino acids. The germline gives CDR1 SGHNT, CDR2 YYREEE (reference sequence). The CDR3 protein is CASSRPTGVDGYTF. For the CDR3, the DNA is TGTGCCAGCAGCCGGCCGACAGGGGTGGATGGCTACACCTTC.

This clone was observed a single time. This chain connects TRBV9 to TRBJ1-2; 10 bases match TRBD1. From germline, CDR1 is SGDLS and CDR2 YYNGEE. This CDR3 comprises 17 residues. Unmatched junction bases numbered 8, after V lost 3 bases and J lost 0 bases. As DNA, the CDR3 is TGTGCCAGCAGCGAGGGGACAGGGGACCTCACTAACTATGGCTACACCTTC. It specifies CASSEGTGDLTNYGYTF.

This clone was observed a single time. CDR3 sequence: CASRATGGGYTF. The CDR3 bases are TGTGCCAGCAGAGCGACAGGAGGTGGCTACACCTTC. The chain links TRBV6-5 to TRBJ1-2; the D gene is possibly TRBD1 (6 bases). This CDR3 spans 12 amino acids. V gave up 6 bases and J gave up 7 bases, with 12 bases separating them. Germline V lookup: CDR1 MNHEY, CDR2 SVGAGI.